These 29 T cell receptor beta chains share one sample of origin, sequenced in a study of blood T cell repertoires in COVID-19. TCRdb's copy holds only in-frame clones and misses some; the assay was immunoSEQ multiplex PCR. The data contain 64,000 or so clones, 80% to 90% of them seen just once; the ten biggest clones take up about 1.1%. The sample was peripheral blood. Receptors were obtained from a man aged 40-49 years with acute or convalescent COVID-19.

A note on this clone: Germline and junction disagree at one end, which may indicate a read error. The chain carries TRBV12-3 or TRBV12-4 and TRBJ1-1, with TRBD1 as a possible D gene (5 bases). The CDR3 extends over 13 amino acids. CDR3 residues: CASSHPGGTGAFF. The CDR3 nucleotides are TGTGCCAGCAGCCACCCGGGGGGGACTGGAGCTTTCTTT.

The rearrangement links TRBV4-1 to TRBJ1-3; D is possibly TRBD1 (6 bases). This CDR3 spans 15 amino acids. V was trimmed by 3 bases and J by 0 bases, leaving 9 bases between them. Germline-derived CDR1 and CDR2 are MGHRA and YSYEKL. CDR3 in amino acids: CASSHVRGSGNTIYF. The DNA for the CDR3 is TGCGCCAGCAGCCACGTCAGGGGCTCTGGAAACACCATATATTTT.

This chain links TRBV5-6 with TRBJ1-3; 8 bases are shared with TRBD1. J was trimmed by 9 bases and V by 1 base; bases with no gene match: 6. Germline loops: CDR1 SGHDT, CDR2 YYEEEE. This CDR3 region has 14 residues. CDR3 sequence reads: CASSLLAGTGTIYF. In nucleotides, the CDR3 is TGTGCCAGCAGCTTGTTGGCAGGGACAGGCACCATATATTTT.

This clone was counted once. The gene calls are TRBV7-3 and TRBJ2-5, with 9 bases matching TRBD2. Germline-derived CDR1 and CDR2 are SGHTA and FQGTGA. CDR3 length: 15 amino acids. V lost 2 bases to trimming and J lost 1 base; unmatched junction nucleotides: 2. CDR3 sequence (DNA): TGTGCCAGCAGCTTAGTAGCGGGGGCCCAAGAGACCCAGTACTTC. Protein sequence: CASSLVAGAQETQYF.

The chain recombines TRBV2 with TRBJ1-4; 7 nucleotides line up with TRBD1. The CDR3 runs 13 residues. J gave up 4 bases and V 8 bases, and 4 bases lay outside the gene matches. CDR1 and CDR2 (germline): SNHLY, FYNNEI. The CDR3 sequence: CASRDRVNEKLFF. CDR3 in DNA: TGTGCCAGCCGGGACAGAGTTAATGAAAAACTGTTTTTT.

V and J are TRBV24-1 and TRBJ2-3, with D possibly TRBD2 on 6 matching bases. Germline V CDR1 and CDR2: KGHDR, SFDVKD. The CDR3 is made up of 16 amino acids. Between the trimmed V and J ends, which lost 4 bases and 6 bases, there was a span of 19 bases. The CDR3 coding sequence is TGTGCCACCAGTGAGCCCGGGACTCCACAGTCCGATACGCAGTATTTT. Translated, it gives CATSEPGTPQSDTQYF.

This clone came up once. The rearrangement uses TRBV12-5 and TRBJ2-7; D remains unclear. Germline CDR1 reads LGHNT; CDR2 reads FRNRAP. V lost 5 bases to trimming and J lost 4 bases, with 21 bases between them. This CDR3 region has 16 residues. For the CDR3, the DNA is TGTGCTAGTGGTCCCCCGCAGACTCTATACACATACGAGCAGTACTTC. Residues: CASGPPQTLYTYEQYF.

The V gene is TRBV28, the J gene TRBJ1-1; possible D gene TRBD1, 6 bases. The CDR3 consists of 15 residues. V lost 9 bases and J lost 5, with 22 bases in between. The germline V gene has CDR1 MDHEN and CDR2 SYDVKM. The CDR3 DNA reads as TGTGCCAGTACGGCGGGGGGGGCAGGGCGTACTGAAGCTTTCTTT. Translation: CASTAGGAGRTEAFF.

V is TRBV6-6 and J is TRBJ2-7, with D tentatively TRBD1 (6 bases). Germline assignment: CDR1 MNHNY and CDR2 SVGAGI (reference sequence). The CDR3 totals 15 residues. Trimming removed 0 bases from V and 0 bases from J, with 9 bases in between. CDR3: CASSYSWTVSYEQYF. As DNA, the CDR3 is TGTGCCAGCAGTTACTCATGGACAGTCTCCTACGAGCAGTACTTC.

The J gene is TRBJ1-1, the V gene TRBV5-4, with unresolved D. CDR1 and CDR2 from the germline V gene are SGHNT and YYREEE (reference sequence). The CDR3 has 15 residues. Trimming took off 5 bases at V and 0 bases at J, with 14 bases between the two ends. The CDR3 reads CASSTGQSMNTEAFF. CDR3 DNA sequence: TGTGCCAGCAGTACTGGTCAAAGCATGAACACTGAAGCTTTCTTT.

In this sample, this clone turned up once. The rearrangement joins TRBV20-1 to TRBJ1-1; D might be TRBD1 (5 bases). The germline V and J ends were trimmed by 3 bases and 2 bases, with 13 bases remaining between them. The CDR3 sequence is 14 residues long. Per germline, CDR1 DFQATT and CDR2 SNEGSKA (reference sequence). The CDR3 DNA sequence: TGCAGTGCTAGTGCAGGGCTAAGAAACACTGAAGCTTTCTTT. Its translation is CSASAGLRNTEAFF.

The chain has TRBV7-9 and TRBJ1-3; 8 bases match TRBD1. V lost 4 bases, J lost 3 bases, and 2 bases stayed unmatched. Germline-derived CDR1 and CDR2 are SEHNR and FQNEAQ (reference sequence). CDR3 length equals 14 residues. In nucleotides, the CDR3 is TGTGCCAGCAGCTCCGACAGGGGTGGAAACACCATATATTTT. This sequence encodes CASSSDRGGNTIYF. The whole variable domain, filled in from reference TRBV7-9 and TRBJ1-3, reads DTGVSQNPRHKITKRGQNVTFRCDPISEHNRLYWYRQTLGQGPEFLTYFQNEAQLEKSRLLSDRFSAERPKGSFSTLEIQRTEQGDSAMYLCASSSDRGGNTIYFGEGSWLTVV.

The chain combines TRBV25-1 with TRBJ2-3, with 7 positions matching TRBD2. CDR1 and CDR2 (germline): MGHDK, SYGVNS. V gave up 7 bases and J gave up 1 base; unmatched junction bases: 2. CDR3 size: 13 residues. CDR3 loop: CASKSGGTDTQYF. CDR3 in DNA: TGTGCCAGCAAAAGCGGGGGCACAGATACGCAGTATTTT.

This clone is medium-sized in the sample. The chain couples TRBV2 to TRBJ1-2; D ambiguous. Germline CDR1 SNHLY, CDR2 FYNNEI. The V end was cut by 8 bases, the J end by 4 bases, with 11 bases between. The CDR3 runs 12 residues. CDR3 bases: TGTGCCAGCCAAGCGAGCCTCTATGGCTACACCTTC. It codes for CASQASLYGYTF.

To note about this clone: An end of the junction differs from the germline gene, which may be a read error. This chain uses TRBV4-2 with TRBJ2-1; tentatively, D is TRBD2 (6 bases). This CDR3 is 15 amino acids long. Germline CDR1 LGHNA, CDR2 YNFKEQ. CDR3 sequence reads: CASTQGTSDDNEQFF. DNA of the CDR3: TGTGCCAGCACCCAAGGGACTTCGGACGACAATGAGCAGTTCTTC.

The J gene is TRBJ2-1, the V gene TRBV6-5; 11 positions match TRBD1. The germline CDR1 and CDR2 sequences are MNHEY and SVGAGI. The CDR3 consists of 15 residues. The V and J ends lost 5 bases and 4 bases, in that order; junction bases with no gene match: 4. CDR3 sequence reads: CASSLRDRGYNEQFF. CDR3 coding DNA: TGTGCCAGCAGTCTCCGGGACAGGGGGTACAATGAGCAGTTCTTC.

The rearrangement links TRBV5-1 to TRBJ2-3; TRBD2 aligns across 9 bases. Germline CDR1 reads SGHRS; CDR2 reads YFSETQ. The CDR3 extends over 14 amino acids. With V trimmed by 4 bases and J by 4 bases, 4 bases remained unmatched. This chain's CDR3 is CASSGGTSSDTQYF. The CDR3 DNA reads as TGCGCCAGCAGCGGAGGGACTAGCTCAGATACGCAGTATTTT.

The J gene is TRBJ1-1, the V gene TRBV4-1; D may be TRBD1 (6 bases). V was trimmed by 1 base and J by 0 bases, leaving 15 bases between them. This CDR3 spans 17 amino acids. The germline V gene encodes CDR1 MGHRA and CDR2 YSYEKL. The CDR3 nucleotides read TGCGCCAGCAGCCAAGGGGGGGGCAAAGTCATGAACACTGAAGCTTTCTTT. It codes for CASSQGGGKVMNTEAFF.

The V and J genes are TRBV18 and TRBJ1-2; D remains unclear. Germline values: CDR1 KGHSH, CDR2 LQKENI. The CDR3 is 13 amino acids. Deletions cut 3 bases from V and 8 bases from J, with 13 bases between. The CDR3 sequence: CASSPTRAGGYTF. The DNA of the CDR3 is TGTGCCAGCTCACCTACGAGGGCTGGAGGCTACACCTTC.

This clone was counted a few times. The gene calls are TRBV7-2 and TRBJ2-2, with D tentatively TRBD2 (5 bases). CDR1 and CDR2 from the germline V gene are SGHTA and FQGNSA. This CDR3 has 15 amino acids. V gave up 0 bases and J gave up 4 bases, with 9 bases separating them. CDR3 sequence: CASSLARGSTGELFF. CDR3 bases: TGTGCCAGCAGCTTAGCGCGAGGGTCCACCGGGGAGCTGTTTTTT. The full variable domain, in which reference TRBV7-2 and TRBJ2-2 provide the parts outside the CDR3, is GAGVSQSPSNKVTEKGKDVELRCDPISGHTALYWYRQSLGQGLEFLIYFQGNSAPDKSGLPSDRFSAERTGGSVSTLTIQRTQQEDSAVYLCASSLARGSTGELFFGEGSRLTVL.

The rearrangement joins TRBV3-1 (or the pseudogene TRBV3-2) to TRBJ1-2, with TRBD1 identical over 7 bases. Trimming took 1 base from V and 8 from J; bases not matched to a gene: 19. This CDR3 region has 18 residues. Germline-derived CDR1 and CDR2 are LGHDT and YNNKEL (reference sequence). CDR3 bases: TGTGCCAGCAGCCAAGGCCCAATTTTGGGAAGACAGGGTCGGGGCTACACCTTC. Residues: CASSQGPILGRQGRGYTF.

The V call is TRBV6-5, the J call TRBJ1-3; possible D gene TRBD1, 5 bases. The CDR3 length is 13 residues. V lost 8 bases and J 9 bases, leaving 17 bases between the germline ends. Germline CDR1 and CDR2: MNHEY and SVGAGI. CDR3 loop: CASRLGGALTIYF. The DNA of the CDR3 is TGTGCCAGCCGACTCGGGGGAGCCCTCACCATATATTTT.

The chain carries TRBV5-1 and TRBJ2-2, with D uncertain. CDR1 is SGHRS and CDR2 is YFSETQ in the germline V gene. The CDR3 has 16 amino acids. The germline V and J ends were trimmed by 2 bases and 0 bases, with 11 bases remaining between them. CDR3 loop: CASSFFGYPNTGELFF. The DNA for the CDR3 is TGCGCCAGCAGCTTCTTCGGGTACCCGAACACCGGGGAGCTGTTTTTT.

This clone occurred a few times. The chain has TRBV5-4 and TRBJ1-5; 8 bases fit TRBD1. CDR1 SGHNT and CDR2 YYREEE come from the germline V gene (reference sequence). V shed 4 bases and J 6 bases; nucleotides not matched to a gene: 6. The CDR3 is made up of 14 amino acids. The CDR3 DNA follows: TGTGCCAGCAGCCCAGGGGGCGCGGGTCAGCCCCAGCATTTT. Amino acid sequence: CASSPGGAGQPQHF. The variable domain in full, with the rest retrieved from reference TRBV5-4 and TRBJ1-5, is ETGVTQSPTHLIKTRGQQVTLRCSSQSGHNTVSWYQQALGQGPQFIFQYYREEENGRGNFPPRFSGLQFPNYSSELNVNALELDDSALYLCASSPGGAGQPQHFGDGTRLSIL.

The chain carries TRBV5-1 and TRBJ2-5; D uncertain. The length of the CDR3 is 13 residues. The V gene lost 3 bases and the J gene lost 4 bases, with 10 bases spanning the gap. The germline gives CDR1 SGHRS, CDR2 YFSETQ. The CDR3 protein is CASSWRSGETQYF. CDR3 nucleotide sequence: TGCGCCAGCAGCTGGCGGTCTGGAGAGACCCAGTACTTC.

The chain has TRBV6-6 and TRBJ1-2; D is undetermined. The CDR3 loop spans 13 amino acids. Germline lookup yields CDR1 MNHNY and CDR2 SVGAGI (reference sequence). V dropped 2 bases and J dropped 3 bases, with 7 bases sitting between them. CDR3 in amino acids: CASSYLSDYGYTF. The DNA of the CDR3 is TGTGCCAGCAGTTACCTTTCCGACTATGGCTACACCTTC.

This chain uses TRBV11-2 with TRBJ1-3, with a possible D match to TRBD1 (5 bases). Trimming pared 5 bases from V and 4 bases from J, leaving 9 bases between. There are 13 residues in the CDR3. The germline V gene has CDR1 SGHAT and CDR2 FQNNGV. The CDR3 coding sequence is TGTGCCAGCAGCGGGCCAGGGGGAAACACCATATATTTT. It encodes CASSGPGGNTIYF.

The CDR3 nucleotides are TGCGCCAGCAGCCCTCCCAATGGGTTAGGGGTTTCACCCCTCCACTTT. This sequence encodes CASSPPNGLGVSPLHF. This chain joins TRBV4-1 and TRBJ1-6, with D possibly being TRBD1 (5 bases). Trimming removed 4 bases at V and 9 bases at J, with 19 bases between. The CDR3 has 16 residues. Per the germline V gene, CDR1 is MGHRA and CDR2 is YSYEKL.

This clone was detected once. The V gene is TRBV4-2, the J gene TRBJ2-2, with D tentatively TRBD2 (6 bases). Per the germline V gene, CDR1 is LGHNA and CDR2 is YNFKEQ. Between the trimmed V and J ends, which lost 0 bases and 7 bases, there was a span of 9 bases. The length of the CDR3 is 14 residues. The CDR3 reads CASSQELASGELFF. The CDR3 DNA sequence: TGTGCCAGCAGCCAAGAACTAGCTAGCGGGGAGCTGTTTTTT.